This T cell receptor (beta chain) appears in the sequencing data of a study of human T cells and chemical hapten exposure. Indicated time point: patch test 2, 6 weeks after DPC sensitization. Treatment described: therapeutic diphenylcyclopropenone sensitization with weekly scalp DPC. Trimming took 3 bases from V and 5 from J; bases not matched to a gene: 6. This CDR3 spans 14 amino acids. CDR1 and CDR2 from the germline V gene are SEHNR and FQNEAQ (reference sequence). This clonotype was seen a handful of times. Original handling: Samples contained a median of approximately 100,000 TCRs, with a range of roughly 20,000 to 750,000. Each CDR3 protein gets one entry after TCRdb re-called the RACE reads with MiXCR. The V and J calls were determined by TCRdb, not by the authors. The table shows 95,000 or so distinct CDR3 sequences, with about an eighth occurring only once.

The chain uses TRBV7-9 and TRBJ1-2; 7 nucleotides match TRBD1. The specimen comprised whole blood, sampled in connection with sensitization to the hapten diphenylcyclopropenone (DPC). This sequence originates from a woman in her thirties or forties with alopecia areata. Some clones in this sample may be carry-over from other donors' samples. The chain's CDR3 is CASSLQGEDYGYTF. The CDR3 DNA follows: TGTGCCAGCAGCTTGCAGGGGGAAGATTATGGCTACACCTTC.